Listed below are T cell receptor beta chains from one sample, sequenced in a study of blood T cell repertoires in COVID-19. TCRdb's table, derived via immunoSEQ multiplex PCR, lists solely in-frame clones and lacks some. The repertoire includes approximately 23,000 clones, over 85% of them detected once, and 6.3% sits in the top ten. Material for sequencing was peripheral blood. These receptors all come from a woman of 80 years or more with active COVID-19. The CDR3 runs from the conserved cysteine through the conserved F or W. The D gene is left open where the match is weak. The size entry is marked missing in some rows and otherwise reads once, few, many or a size class.

CASSYSDSYQPQHF	TGTGCCAGCAGTTATTCCGACAGTTATCAGCCCCAGCATTTT	.	.	TRBJ1-5	TRBV6-6	14
CASSFTDTHRETQYF	TGTGCCAGCAGCTTTACGGACACCCACCGGGAGACCCAGTACTTC	.	.	TRBJ2-5	TRBV7-2	15
CATLDGGHEQFF	TGTGCCACCTTGGACGGGGGTCATGAGCAGTTCTTC	.	.	TRBJ2-1	TRBV3-1/TRBV3-2	12
CASGGPTSGGSYSTDTQYF	TGTGCTAGTGGTGGCCCCACTAGCGGGGGATCATATAGCACAGATACGCAGTATTTT	TRBD2	once	TRBJ2-3	TRBV12-5	19
CASSYSIQRGSYEQYF	TGTGCCAGCAGTTACTCGATACAGCGGGGGTCCTACGAGCAGTACTTC	TRBD2	.	TRBJ2-7	TRBV6-2/TRBV6-3	16
CASSQRTTGRPDTQYF	TGTGCCAGCAGCCAACGAACAACAGGGCGCCCAGATACGCAGTATTTT	.	.	TRBJ2-3	TRBV3-1/TRBV3-2	16
CASSIDRSNYEQYF	TGTGCCAGTTCCATAGACAGGAGTAACTACGAGCAGTACTTC	.	.	TRBJ2-7	TRBV2	14
CSAVTSGAQYF	TGCAGTGCTGTAACTAGCGGGGCGCAGTATTTT	TRBD2	.	TRBJ2-3	TRBV20-1	11
CASSLTLTLSGGPHGAQYF	TGTGCCAGCAGCTTAACCCTCACTCTTAGCGGGGGCCCACACGGGGCGCAGTATTTT	TRBD2	.	TRBJ2-3	TRBV7-2	19
CASSQGINQPQHF	TGTGCCAGCAGTCAGGGGATCAATCAGCCCCAGCATTTT	.	.	TRBJ1-5	TRBV13	13
CASSPNSYEQYF	TGTGCCAGCTCCCCTAACAGTTACGAGCAGTACTTC	.	.	TRBJ2-7	TRBV18	12
CASSLTGGLSANTGELFF	TGTGCCAGTAGTTTGACAGGTGGGCTCTCGGCGAACACCGGGGAGCTGTTTTTT	.	.	TRBJ2-2	TRBV19	18
CASSLGTSSYEQYF	TGCGCCAGCAGCCTAGGGACTAGCTCCTACGAGCAGTACTTC	TRBD2	.	TRBJ2-7	TRBV5-1	14
CSVEQGRTSGDPRYF	TGCAGCGTTGAACAGGGTCGGACTAGCGGGGACCCCAGGTATTTT	TRBD2	.	TRBJ2-3	TRBV29-1	15
CASNQGVGTEAFF	TGCGCCAGCAACCAGGGGGTAGGCACTGAAGCTTTCTTT	TRBD1	.	TRBJ1-1	TRBV5-1	13
CASRTLDEGYTF	TGTGCCAGCAGGACGCTAGATGAAGGCTACACCTTC	.	.	TRBJ1-2	TRBV3-1/TRBV3-2	12
CASRRAGFQDNEQFF	TGTGCCAGCAGACGAGCGGGATTCCAAGACAATGAGCAGTTCTTC	TRBD2	.	TRBJ2-1	TRBV5-4	15
CASSFRDYRTDTQYF	TGCGCCAGCAGCTTCCGGGACTACCGCACAGATACGCAGTATTTT	TRBD2	.	TRBJ2-3	TRBV5-1	15
CASSLWGLALYNEQFF	TGTGCCAGCAGCCTTTGGGGCCTGGCCCTTTACAATGAGCAGTTCTTC	.	once	TRBJ2-1	TRBV7-9	16
CASSLSQNQPQHF	TGTGCCAGCAGTTTATCACAGAATCAGCCCCAGCATTTT	.	once	TRBJ1-5	TRBV27	13
CASSLAGTGIYNEQFF	TGTGCCAGCAGCTTAGCGGGGACAGGGATTTACAATGAGCAGTTCTTC	TRBD1	.	TRBJ2-1	TRBV7-2	16
CASSFRTANTEAFF	TGTGCCAGCAGTTTCCGGACAGCAAACACTGAAGCTTTCTTT	.	.	TRBJ1-1	TRBV28	14
CASSYPEELTEAFF	TGTGCCAGCAGTTACCCTGAGGAACTCACTGAAGCTTTCTTT	.	.	TRBJ1-1	TRBV6-6	14
CASQPVVGSSYNEQFF	TGTGCCAGCCAGCCCGTCGTGGGGAGCTCCTACAATGAGCAGTTCTTC	.	.	TRBJ2-1	TRBV5-5	16
CASSPSDRNTGELFF	TGTGCCAGCTCACCTTCGGACAGAAACACCGGGGAGCTGTTTTTT	.	.	TRBJ2-2	TRBV18	15
CASSVQGFYNSPLHF	TGCGCCAGCAGCGTTCAGGGCTTCTATAATTCACCCCTCCACTTT	.	.	TRBJ1-6	TRBV5-1	15
CASRAQGDNSPLHF	TGTGCCAGCAGGGCACAGGGGGATAATTCACCCCTCCACTTT	TRBD1	.	TRBJ1-6	TRBV7-2	14
CASSRSGYGYTF	TGTGCCAGCAGTCGGTCCGGGTATGGCTACACCTTC	.	.	TRBJ1-2	TRBV3-1/TRBV3-2	12
CASSLVPRDTQYF	TGTGCCAGCAGCTTAGTCCCCAGAGATACGCAGTATTTT	.	.	TRBJ2-3	TRBV13	13
CASSFPDNEQFF	TGTGCCAGCAGCTTCCCAGATAATGAGCAGTTCTTC	.	.	TRBJ2-1	TRBV7-9	12
CATSETGGAAGELFF	TGTGCCACCTCGGAGACAGGGGGCGCCGCCGGGGAGCTGTTTTTT	TRBD1	.	TRBJ2-2	TRBV24-1	15
CASSFRLAFIYEQYF	TGTGCCAGCAGTTTCCGGCTAGCCTTTATCTACGAGCAGTACTTC	.	.	TRBJ2-7	TRBV27	15
CASSPAGGVAGEYEQFF	TGTGCCAGCAGCCCGGCCGGGGGGGTAGCGGGGGAATATGAGCAGTTCTTC	TRBD2	.	TRBJ2-1	TRBV5-8	17
CASSLARSGGRGGELFF	TGTGCCAGCAGCTTAGCGCGGAGCGGGGGGCGAGGCGGGGAGCTGTTTTTT	TRBD2	.	TRBJ2-2	TRBV7-6	17
CASSQDPLTVYEQYF	TGCGCCAGCAGCCAAGACCCGCTCACGGTCTACGAGCAGTACTTC	.	few	TRBJ2-7	TRBV4-3	15
CASSAAGLTDTQYF	TGTGCCAGCAGCGCCGCCGGTCTCACAGATACGCAGTATTTT	.	.	TRBJ2-3	TRBV7-2	14
CASSRTARSSSGVDEQYF	TGTGCCAGCAGCAGGACTGCGCGTAGTTCTAGCGGGGTAGACGAGCAGTACTTC	TRBD2	.	TRBJ2-7	TRBV5-4	18
CASSYTGGDGYTF	TGTGCCAGCAGTTACACAGGGGGAGATGGCTACACCTTC	TRBD1	.	TRBJ1-2	TRBV7-9	13
CASSPYVGDRGPGNTIYF	TGTGCCAGCTCCCCTTATGTCGGGGACAGGGGACCTGGAAACACCATATATTTT	TRBD1	.	TRBJ1-3	TRBV18	18
CASSLVRTGGYGYTF	TGTGCCAGCAGCTTAGTTCGGACAGGGGGCTATGGCTACACCTTC	TRBD1	.	TRBJ1-2	TRBV7-2	15
CASSVLPTRGEQYF	TGTGCCAGCAGTGTTTTGCCTACCCGGGGTGAGCAGTACTTC	.	once	TRBJ2-7	TRBV2	14
CASSLQGGWTEAFF	TGTGCCAGCAGTCTACAGGGCGGGTGGACTGAAGCTTTCTTT	.	.	TRBJ1-1	TRBV6-2/TRBV6-3	14